The T cell receptor beta chain under discussion was sequenced for a study of blood T cells in healthy people across ages. This clonotype has a handful of counts. In germline, CDR1 is SQVTM, CDR2 ANQGSEA. The CDR3 consists of 19 residues. V gave up 1 base and J gave up 7 bases, with 31 bases separating them. A J-beta primer mix and a sample-barcoded 5' primer were used in a second PCR of roughly 7 to 12 cycles. The yield of each sample was at least 3 million CDR3-containing paired-end reads. TCRdb independently ran MiXCR on the 5' RACE reads; one entry per CDR3 protein. Among 1.5 million to 2 million distinct CDR3 sequences listed, around 50% were seen once.

The sequenced material came from blood. The rearrangement joins TRBV29-1 to TRBJ1-2; D is unclear. The TCR was taken from a woman aged 40 to 50 in good health. Here the CDR3 reads CSVEVQPGRPSGIFGGYTF. DNA for the CDR3: TGCAGCGTTGAAGTCCAACCCGGGCGGCCCTCCGGAATTTTTGGTGGCTACACCTTC.